This is a list of T cell receptor beta chains from one sample in a study of naive and memory T cell subsets. One entry per CDR3 protein, called by TCRdb with MiXCR from the UMI-ligation and nested PCR reads. The sample holds 130,000 or so distinct CDR3 sequences, just over 35% seen once. The specimen sequenced was central memory CD4+ T cells from blood. These receptors all stem from a human donor in good health. Both conserved end residues are part of each CDR3. The D gene is left open where the match is weak. Size is omitted from some rows. Given values are once, few, many or a class for expanded clones.

clone size: NA; D gene: NA; V gene: TRBV5-1; J gene: TRBJ2-7; CDR3 DNA: TGCGCCAGCAGATATGACGGATACGAGCAGTACTTC; CDR3 protein: CASRYDGYEQYF
clone size: NA; D gene: NA; V gene: TRBV7-2; J gene: TRBJ2-4; CDR3 DNA: TGTGCCAGCAGCGGACGAGGGTCGGGAGCCAAAAACATTCAGTACTTC; CDR3 protein: CASSGRGSGAKNIQYF
clone size: NA; D gene: TRBD1; V gene: TRBV24-1; J gene: TRBJ2-1; CDR3 DNA: TGTGCCACCAGTCCGGACAGGGCATTCTACAATGAGCAGTTCTTC; CDR3 protein: CATSPDRAFYNEQFF
clone size: NA; D gene: TRBD1; V gene: TRBV28; J gene: TRBJ1-1; CDR3 DNA: TGTGCCAGCAGCACCACAGGGGTGAACACTGAAGCTTTCTTT; CDR3 protein: CASSTTGVNTEAFF
clone size: NA; D gene: NA; V gene: TRBV29-1; J gene: TRBJ2-5; CDR3 DNA: TGCAGCTCTAGGTTATCGGAGACCCAGTACTTC; CDR3 protein: CSSRLSETQYF
clone size: NA; D gene: TRBD1; V gene: TRBV6-5; J gene: TRBJ1-3; CDR3 DNA: TGTGCCAGCAGCGAACAGGGGGCGAGAAACACCATATATTTT; CDR3 protein: CASSEQGARNTIYF
clone size: NA; D gene: NA; V gene: TRBV11-2; J gene: TRBJ2-1; CDR3 DNA: TGTGCCAGCAGCCGGCGGCTGGACAATGAGCAGTTCTTC; CDR3 protein: CASSRRLDNEQFF
clone size: NA; D gene: TRBD1; V gene: TRBV30; J gene: TRBJ2-7; CDR3 DNA: TGTGCCTGCGTCCAGGGACAGGGCTACGAGCAGTACTTC; CDR3 protein: CACVQGQGYEQYF
clone size: NA; D gene: NA; V gene: TRBV7-2; J gene: TRBJ2-4; CDR3 DNA: TGTGCCAGCAGCCTAGGTCCGGGACGGGACATTCAGTACTTC; CDR3 protein: CASSLGPGRDIQYF
clone size: NA; D gene: NA; V gene: TRBV7-2; J gene: TRBJ1-2; CDR3 DNA: TGTGCCAGCAGCTTAGGGGGCAGGAACTATGGCTACACCTTC; CDR3 protein: CASSLGGRNYGYTF
clone size: NA; D gene: TRBD1; V gene: TRBV5-4; J gene: TRBJ1-6; CDR3 DNA: TGTGCCAGCAGCTTCGACAGGGATTCACCCCTCCACTTT; CDR3 protein: CASSFDRDSPLHF
clone size: NA; D gene: NA; V gene: TRBV28; J gene: TRBJ2-1; CDR3 DNA: TGTGCCAGCAGTTTAGGAAGCAATGAGCAGTTCTTC; CDR3 protein: CASSLGSNEQFF
clone size: NA; D gene: NA; V gene: TRBV27; J gene: TRBJ1-4; CDR3 DNA: TGTGCCAGCAGGCAGGGTAGCGAAAAACTGTTTTTT; CDR3 protein: CASRQGSEKLFF
clone size: NA; D gene: NA; V gene: TRBV6-1; J gene: TRBJ2-3; CDR3 DNA: TGTGCCAGCAGCGAAGGAGGACCCCTCACACGGAATACGCAGTATTTT; CDR3 protein: CASSEGGPLTRNTQYF
clone size: many; D gene: TRBD2; V gene: TRBV16; J gene: TRBJ2-1; CDR3 DNA: TGTGCCAGCAGTCGACTAGCGGGAGGCCACAATGAGCAGTTCTTC; CDR3 protein: CASSRLAGGHNEQFF
clone size: NA; D gene: NA; V gene: TRBV20-1; J gene: TRBJ1-1; CDR3 DNA: TGCAGTGCTAGAGTGGGGGACACCGGGAGCGCTGAAGCTTTCTTT; CDR3 protein: CSARVGDTGSAEAFF
clone size: NA; D gene: NA; V gene: TRBV28; J gene: TRBJ2-1; CDR3 DNA: TGTGCCAGCAGGGGACGGCCCTACAATGAGCAGTTCTTC; CDR3 protein: CASRGRPYNEQFF
clone size: few; D gene: TRBD2; V gene: TRBV20-1; J gene: TRBJ2-1; CDR3 DNA: TGCAGTGCCAGCTGGTTAGCGGGAGATGAGCAGTTCTTC; CDR3 protein: CSASWLAGDEQFF
clone size: NA; D gene: NA; V gene: TRBV10-3; J gene: TRBJ2-7; CDR3 DNA: TGTGCCATCAGTGAAAGGGACACCGAGCAGTACTTC; CDR3 protein: CAISERDTEQYF
clone size: few; D gene: NA; V gene: TRBV6-2/TRBV6-3; J gene: TRBJ2-5; CDR3 DNA: TGTGCCAGCAGTTACGGGCAGGGGAGGCAAGAGACCCAGTACTTC; CDR3 protein: CASSYGQGRQETQYF
clone size: few; D gene: NA; V gene: TRBV29-1; J gene: TRBJ1-6; CDR3 DNA: TGCAGCGTTGGGACAGATAATAATTCACCCCTCCACTTT; CDR3 protein: CSVGTDNNSPLHF